This T cell receptor (beta chain) was recovered during a study of untreated major depressive disorder. General study results and limits: Depressed patients' CD4+ T cells carried increased TRBV05-01 (Vbeta 5.1) usage versus control CD4+ T cells.

On this clone: Its antigen is still unknown.

Looked up from germline, CDR1 is GTSNPN and CDR2 is SVGIG (reference sequence). V lost 1 base and J 7 bases, leaving 8 bases between the germline ends. This CDR3 spans 12 amino acids. No major medical conditions, Axis I/II comorbidities, regular medication, or illicit drugs. Profiled with immunoSEQ multiplex PCR; TCRdb holds only in-frame clones, not every one. The sample shows 15,000 to 20,000 clones, around 85% of them seen only once. This chain joins TRBV30 and TRBJ2-1; D is unresolved. The TCR was taken from a woman in her twenties or thirties in good health. Sequences were obtained from CD4+ T cells from PBMCs. The CDR3 loop is CAWSGVRNEQFF. CDR3 coding DNA: TGTGCCTGGAGTGGTGTACGAAATGAGCAGTTCTTC.